These T cell receptor beta chains were read from a single sample in a study of shared T cell receptors in the human thymus. Measured with immunoSEQ multiplex PCR; TCRdb has only the in-frame clones, and not every one. The table records roughly 410,000 clones, roughly 94% of them present only once. The specimen sequenced was thymocytes. Receptors originate from a human donor. CDR3s leave out the opening cysteine and the closing phenylalanine or tryptophan. The size field is filled for only some rows; it gives once, few, many or a size class.

>TRBJ1-3|.|TRBV5-4
ASSGYPGQGPRESGNTIY
>TRBJ2-1|.|TRBV5-1
ASSLDGTGDNEQF
>TRBJ2-7|.|TRBV6-4
ASSEVGGEQY
>TRBJ2-7|.|TRBV10-3
AIRSLNGSSYEQY
>TRBJ2-2|.|TRBV7-2
ASSFVLLSGNTGELF
>TRBJ1-2|.|TRBV6-1
ASSPTSQGTYGYT
>TRBJ1-4|.|TRBV7-6
ASSPSDRLVVSTNEKLF
>TRBJ1-1|.|TRBV7-9
ASTIPPFPEAF
>TRBJ2-7|once|TRBV7-7
ASSLELGSGAYEQY
>TRBJ1-4|.|TRBV4-3
ASSQRAGGEKLF
>TRBJ2-3|.|TRBV6-5
ATEQNGDTQY
>TRBJ2-7|.|TRBV6-5
ASSYSSRGEQY
>TRBJ1-1|.|TRBV9
ASSPRSPLNTEAF
>TRBJ2-7|.|TRBV30
AWSETGPEQY
>TRBJ2-2|.|TRBV11-1
ASSLRDRVFGGELF
>TRBJ2-6|.|TRBV28
ASSPPQDSFSGANVLT
>TRBJ2-1|.|TRBV30
AWSIKLAVDEQF
>TRBJ2-1|.|TRBV7-3
ASSPGTGRGEQF
>TRBJ2-5|.|TRBV6-5
ASSIQGKETQY
>TRBJ2-3|.|TRBV4-1
ASSQGNSGGIDTQY
>TRBJ1-5|.|TRBV2
ASSERRSNQPQH
>TRBJ2-6|.|TRBV30
AWRVQKSGANVLT
>TRBJ1-2|.|TRBV5-1
ASSLECETGHFYGYT
>TRBJ2-1|.|TRBV14
ASSQESLAVWRDNEQF
>TRBJ2-1|.|TRBV28
ASSFPPGPSYNEQF
>TRBJ1-6|.|TRBV5-4
ASRSRTGVGGSGSPLH
>TRBJ2-6|.|TRBV7-9
ASSQLAGASGANVLT
>TRBJ1-1|.|TRBV5-4
ASSLRAGGGTEAF